The 32 T cell receptor beta chains reported below all come from one sample, sequenced in a study of cytomegalovirus exposure and HLA in healthy donors. The assay was immunoSEQ multiplex PCR, and TCRdb's table has in-frame clones only and misses some. In the table there are approximately 170,000 clones, around four fifths of which are singletons. The sequenced sample consisted of PBMCs. The receptors shown here come from a man between 25 and 39 years old in good health and CMV-seropositive.

The chain has TRBV27 and TRBJ2-5, with 12 positions matching TRBD2. Losses at the gene ends were 6 bases for V and 13 bases for J; bases not matched to a gene: 12. CDR1 and CDR2 (germline): MNHEY, SMNVEV (reference sequence). This CDR3 region has 14 residues. The DNA of the CDR3 is TGTGCCAGCAGACCGATTGGACTAGCGGGAATTTGGTACTTC. Its protein is CASRPIGLAGIWYF.

The chain uses TRBV27 and TRBJ2-7; maybe TRBD1 (5 bases). The CDR3 extends over 11 amino acids. CDR1 and CDR2 from the germline V gene are MNHEY and SMNVEV (reference sequence). Trimming removed 4 bases from V and 4 bases from J, with 5 bases in between. The CDR3 loop is CASSSGYEQYF. In DNA, the CDR3 is TGTGCCAGCAGTTCAGGGTACGAGCAGTACTTC.

CDR3 in DNA: TGTGCCAGCAGCTTGCCCCCTCGACTAGCGGGGGAGTACGAGCAGTACTTC. Encoded protein: CASSLPPRLAGEYEQYF. V and J are TRBV7-9 and TRBJ2-7, with 12 bases identical to TRBD2. Germline lookup yields CDR1 SEHNR and CDR2 FQNEAQ (reference sequence). J was trimmed by 4 bases and V by 3 bases; bases with no gene match: 10. The CDR3 extends over 17 amino acids. Looking up the rest from reference TRBV7-9 and TRBJ2-7 gives the full variable domain: DTGVSQNPRHKITKRGQNVTFRCDPISEHNRLYWYRQTLGQGPEFLTYFQNEAQLEKSRLLSDRFSAERPKGSFSTLEIQRTEQGDSAMYLCASSLPPRLAGEYEQYFGPGTRLTVT.

In its sample, this clone was seen once. The rearrangement joins TRBV5-1 to TRBJ2-1, with 12 bases lining up with TRBD2. Germline trimming cut 2 bases from V and 7 bases from J; bases unmatched to any gene: 4. CDR3 length: 15 residues. Per germline, CDR1 SGHRS and CDR2 YFSETQ. The CDR3 here is CASSLLAGGMNEQFF. The CDR3 DNA is TGCGCCAGCAGCTTACTAGCGGGGGGAATGAATGAGCAGTTCTTC.

This chain joins TRBV21-1 and TRBJ2-1; TRBD2 is the table's D call and was not checked against the DNA. TRBV21-1 is a pseudogene. This CDR3 has 15 residues. For the CDR3, the DNA is TGTGCCAGCAGCAATAAGGCGGGGGGTGGCAATGAGCAGTTCTTC. Translation: CASSNKAGGGNEQFF.

The chain employs TRBV5-1 and TRBJ2-5; D is perhaps TRBD1 (7 bases). V was pared by 4 bases and J by 5 bases, with 12 bases between. Germline V gene sequence: CDR1 SGHRS, CDR2 YFSETQ. This CDR3 comprises 13 residues. This chain's CDR3 is CASSPAGGETQYF. The CDR3 DNA follows: TGCGCCAGCAGCCCCGCAGGGGGGGAGACCCAGTACTTC.

The chain carries TRBV5-4 and TRBJ1-1; 7 bases are a match to TRBD1. In germline, CDR1 is SGHNT, CDR2 YYREEE (reference sequence). V lost 1 base, J lost 4 bases, and 4 bases stayed unmatched. The CDR3 runs to 14 residues. The CDR3 protein is CASSLKTGSTEAFF. The CDR3 DNA follows: TGTGCCAGCAGCTTGAAGACAGGGAGCACTGAAGCTTTCTTT.

The V and J genes are TRBV5-6 and TRBJ1-3; D not resolved. Trimming took off 3 bases at V and 0 bases at J, with 13 bases between the two ends. Germline CDR1 reads SGHDT; CDR2 reads YYEEEE. The CDR3 consists of 16 residues. CDR3 residues: CASSSLGASSGNTIYF. As DNA, the CDR3 is TGTGCCAGCAGCTCCCTAGGCGCTAGCTCTGGAAACACCATATATTTT.

The chain recombines TRBV18 with TRBJ2-3; maybe TRBD2 (5 bases). Germline V gene data show CDR1 as KGHSH and CDR2 as LQKENI. The CDR3 totals 15 residues. V was trimmed by 3 bases and J by 0 bases, leaving 10 bases between them. The CDR3 DNA sequence: TGTGCCAGCTCACCGCAGCGGATAAGCACAGATACGCAGTATTTT. As protein: CASSPQRISTDTQYF.

This chain links TRBV19 with TRBJ1-2; D may be TRBD1 (5 bases). CDR1 is LNHDA, CDR2 SQIVND, per germline (reference sequence). The CDR3 contains 13 residues. V was shortened by 3 bases and J by 7 bases, with 12 bases between the two germline ends. CDR3 coding DNA: TGTGCCAGTAGTATTGGTTGGGGCTCTGGCTACACCTTC. Translating gives CASSIGWGSGYTF.

With respect to this clone: The same CDR3 is also encoded by other DNA sequences in this sample. The chain joins TRBV19 to TRBJ1-6; D is unresolved. The CDR3 is 12 residues long. V was pared by 1 base and J by 10 bases, with 5 bases between. Germline V gene sequence: CDR1 LNHDA, CDR2 SQIVND (reference sequence). The CDR3: CASSIGASPLHF. DNA for the CDR3: TGTGCCAGTAGTATAGGGGCATCACCCCTCCACTTT.

The chain is built from TRBV29-1 and TRBJ1-2; 7 positions match TRBD1. The germline V gene has CDR1 SQVTM and CDR2 ANQGSEA. This CDR3 is built from 13 residues. With V trimmed by 7 bases and J by 0 bases, 5 bases remained unmatched. This CDR3 reads CSAGQPANYGYTF. The CDR3 bases are TGCAGCGCGGGACAGCCAGCTAACTATGGCTACACCTTC.

This chain uses TRBV12-5 with TRBJ1-4, with 7 bases aligning to TRBD1. The CDR3 has 15 amino acids. Germline-derived CDR1 and CDR2 are LGHNT and FRNRAP. After removal of 5 bases from V and 2 bases from J, the junction contained 5 bases not matched to a gene. The CDR3 sequence: CASGTGQVTNEKLFF. The CDR3 nucleotides read TGTGCTAGTGGTACCGGACAGGTCACTAATGAAAAACTGTTTTTT. The full variable domain, its missing parts supplied by reference TRBV12-5 and TRBJ1-4, is DARVTQTPRHKVTEMGQEVTMRCQPILGHNTVFWYRQTMMQGLELLAYFRNRAPLDDSGMPKDRFSAEMPDATLATLKIQPSEPRDSAVYFCASGTGQVTNEKLFFGSGTQLSVL.

The V gene is TRBV4-1, the J gene TRBJ1-1, with D possibly matching TRBD1 (6 bases). The CDR3 totals 15 residues. Trimming removed 3 bases from V and 4 bases from J, with 15 bases in between. Per germline, CDR1 MGHRA and CDR2 YSYEKL. The CDR3 region has the DNA TGCGCCAGCAGCCAGGGGGCGCGAATCTTCACTGAAGCTTTCTTT. Amino acid sequence: CASSQGARIFTEAFF.

The CDR3 loop reads CAWSDRDTQYF. In DNA, the CDR3 is TGTGCCTGGAGCGACAGGGATACGCAGTATTTT. The V and J genes are TRBV30 and TRBJ2-3; D may be TRBD1 (6 bases). CDR1 and CDR2 (germline): GTSNPN, SVGIG (reference sequence). Between the trimmed V and J ends, which lost 3 bases and 6 bases, there was a span of 7 bases. This CDR3 spans 11 amino acids.

A remark on this clone: The same CDR3 arises from other DNA sequences in this sample as well. CDR3 DNA sequence: TGCGCCAGCAGCTTAGTCGGAGGAAGCTCCTACGAGCAGTACTTC. It yields the protein CASSLVGGSSYEQYF. The genes are TRBV5-1 and TRBJ2-7; D may be TRBD2 (5 bases). V was pared by 2 bases and J by 0 bases, with 12 bases between. Germline V gene data show CDR1 as SGHRS and CDR2 as YFSETQ. The CDR3 covers 15 residues.

This chain joins TRBV25-1 and TRBJ2-1, with a possible D match to TRBD2 (5 bases). The CDR3 has 13 residues. CDR1 is MGHDK and CDR2 is SYGVNS in the germline V gene. V lost 1 base to trimming and J lost 14 bases, with 15 bases between them. The CDR3, as DNA: TGTGCCAGCAGTGAATCACCTAGCCTCCCTGAGTTCTTC. Its translation is CASSESPSLPEFF.

CDR3 nucleotides: TGCGCCAGCAGCCAAGACCCACCTGGGGCTGTAGTACGGGAGCAGTACTTC. Amino acids: CASSQDPPGAVVREQYF. The chain employs TRBV4-3 and TRBJ2-7; weak D call: TRBD1 (5 bases). Per the germline V gene, CDR1 is LGHNA and CDR2 is YSLEER. The CDR3 contains 17 residues. Trimming stripped 0 bases from V and 7 bases from J, with 22 bases between.

V is TRBV10-1 and J is TRBJ2-1; 8 nucleotides match TRBD1. V trimming: 0 bases; J trimming: 3 bases; junction bases outside the gene matches: 10. The CDR3 spans 18 residues. Germline loops: CDR1 WNHNN, CDR2 SYGVQD (reference sequence). The CDR3 coding sequence is TGCGCCAGCAGTGAGTCAATCTTAGGACAGGGAGACTACAATGAGCAGTTCTTC. Translation gives CASSESILGQGDYNEQFF.

The chain uses TRBV11-2 and TRBJ1-1, with 7 bases identical to TRBD1. The CDR3 runs to 15 residues. The junction had 13 bases not matched to a gene; V was cut back by 2 bases and J by 10 bases. Germline-derived CDR1 and CDR2 are SGHAT and FQNNGV. The CDR3, as DNA: TGTGCCAGCAGCTTAACCTCCCGGGACAGCCAGGCAGCTTTCTTT. It encodes CASSLTSRDSQAAFF.

The CDR3 loop is CASSVGTSPNEQYF. CDR3 bases: TGTGCCAGCAGCGTAGGGACATCGCCGAACGAGCAGTACTTC. The chain employs TRBV9 and TRBJ2-7; TRBD1 might be the D (5 bases). The CDR3 contains 14 residues. Trimming removed 0 bases from V and 5 bases from J, with 12 bases in between. Germline V gives CDR1 SGDLS, CDR2 YYNGEE.

This clone was observed a handful of times. The CDR3 is CASMLGGYSYEQYF. Here the CDR3 DNA reads TGTGCCAGCATGTTGGGGGGGTACTCCTACGAGCAGTACTTC. This chain links TRBV2 with TRBJ2-7, with 7 bases lining up with TRBD2. CDR3 length: 14 amino acids. Germline V gives CDR1 SNHLY, CDR2 FYNNEI. V lost 7 bases, J lost 0 bases, and 6 bases stayed unmatched.

This chain joins TRBV30 and TRBJ2-5; 13 nucleotides agree with TRBD2. Trimming removed 2 bases from V and 5 bases from J; junction bases left unmatched: 11. The CDR3 length is 17 residues. Germline V CDR1 and CDR2: GTSNPN, SVGIG (reference sequence). The DNA of the CDR3 is TGTGCCTGGAGTCTCCGGACTAGCGGGGGAGGGAGGGAGACCCAGTACTTC. The encoded protein is CAWSLRTSGGGRETQYF.

This rearrangement joins TRBV6-1 to TRBJ2-1; D might be TRBD2 (6 bases). The CDR3 totals 11 residues. Germline-derived CDR1 and CDR2 are MNHNS and SASEGT. Deletions cut 8 bases from V and 14 bases from J, with 16 bases between. CDR3 residues: CASQPGRREFF. The CDR3 region has the DNA TGTGCCAGCCAACCGGGGCGGAGGGAGTTCTTC.

As for this clone: Other DNA sequences of this sample code for an identical CDR3. V usage is TRBV9 and J usage is TRBJ2-2; 7 nucleotides match TRBD2. V lost 2 bases to trimming and J lost 3 bases; unmatched junction nucleotides: 1. This CDR3 has 14 amino acids. Germline V lookup: CDR1 SGDLS, CDR2 YYNGEE. CDR3 residues: CASSVGGDTGELFF. CDR3 DNA: TGTGCCAGCAGCGTGGGGGGGGACACCGGGGAGCTGTTTTTT. The whole variable domain, remainder taken from reference TRBV9 and TRBJ2-2, is DSGVTQTPKHLITATGQRVTLRCSPRSGDLSVYWYQQSLDQGLQFLIQYYNGEERAKGNILERFSAQQFPDLHSELNLSSLELGDSALYFCASSVGGDTGELFFGEGSRLTVL.

The chain combines TRBV7-2 with TRBJ2-7, with D possibly being TRBD2 (6 bases). The germline V and J ends were trimmed by 5 bases and 0 bases, with 17 bases remaining between them. The CDR3 is 16 amino acids. CDR1 is SGHTA, CDR2 FQGNSA, per germline. The CDR3 region has the DNA TGTGCCAGCAGCCTCCCCCCTGGGGGAGGCTCCTACGAGCAGTACTTC. Translating gives CASSLPPGGGSYEQYF.

The rearrangement links TRBV15 to TRBJ1-6, with TRBD1 as a possible D gene (5 bases). CDR1 and CDR2 from the germline V gene are LNHNV and YYDKDF (reference sequence). CDR3 length equals 16 residues. V was cut by 1 base and J by 7 bases, with 14 bases left in between. CDR3 residues: CATSRAGQGGNSPLHF. Written as DNA, the CDR3 is TGTGCCACCAGCAGAGCAGGGCAAGGTGGAAATTCACCCCTCCACTTT.

This clone showed up just once. The V gene is TRBV27, the J gene TRBJ1-4; D is unresolved. V was trimmed by 5 bases and J by 0 bases, leaving 13 bases between them. The CDR3 sequence is 16 residues long. The germline V gene has CDR1 MNHEY and CDR2 SMNVEV (reference sequence). The CDR3 sequence is CASSTRLESTNEKLFF. DNA of the CDR3: TGTGCCAGCAGTACACGACTGGAATCAACTAATGAAAAACTGTTTTTT.

This chain connects TRBV6-9 to TRBJ1-4; a weak D match, TRBD1 (6 bases). V gave up 4 bases and J gave up 7 bases, with 16 bases separating them. Germline CDR1 reads MNHGY; CDR2 reads SVAAGI. The CDR3 extends over 15 amino acids. The CDR3 DNA reads as TGTGCCAGCAGTTCTCCGGGGGGCGGAGGTGAAAAACTGTTTTTT. It encodes CASSSPGGGGEKLFF.

This chain links TRBV7-2 with TRBJ2-7, with TRBD1 matching over 9 bases. Germline lookup yields CDR1 SGHTA and CDR2 FQGNSA. The V segment lost 7 bases and the J segment 3 bases; nucleotides outside the gene matches: 13. The CDR3 contains 16 residues. CDR3: CASTATGTGSFYEQYF. CDR3 in DNA: TGTGCCAGCACTGCGACTGGGACAGGGTCCTTCTACGAGCAGTACTTC.

The gene calls are TRBV6-5 and TRBJ1-1; 9 bases fit TRBD1. The germline V gene has CDR1 MNHEY and CDR2 SVGAGI. The junction had 5 bases not matched to a gene; V was cut back by 6 bases and J by 0 bases. The CDR3 loop spans 15 amino acids. The CDR3 DNA reads as TGTGCCAGCAGCCCGGGACAGGGAATGAACACTGAAGCTTTCTTT. Its translation: CASSPGQGMNTEAFF.

The V and J genes are TRBV4-1 and TRBJ2-7; TRBD2 agrees at 11 bases. Germline V gene data show CDR1 as MGHRA and CDR2 as YSYEKL. This CDR3 comprises 17 residues. The J segment lost 0 bases and the V segment lost 3 bases, leaving 7 bases of the junction unmatched. The CDR3 reads CASSQQLAGALSYEQYF. CDR3 nucleotide sequence: TGCGCCAGCAGCCAGCAACTAGCGGGGGCCCTCTCCTACGAGCAGTACTTC.